This is a list of T cell receptor beta chains from one sample in a study of T-cell reconstitution after alpha-beta-depleted transplantation in children. TCRdb re-called the PCR reads with MiXCR, one entry per CDR3 protein. The data contain more than 300,000 distinct CDR3 sequences, around 15% of them singletons. The sequencing used PBMCs, mostly from graft donor cells, collected 360 days after TCRalphabeta/CD19-depleted stem cell transplant. Receptors originate from a male patient aged 2 to 9 who had a stem cell transplant for acute lymphoblastic leukemia, so the T cells may come from the graft donor. Both conserved end residues are part of each CDR3. A D gene is named only where the DNA matches it firmly. Size is stated for part of the rows, as once, few or many counts, or as a class when the clone is expanded.

CDR3nt,CDR3aa,j_gene,abundance,d_gene,v_gene
TGTGCCAGCAGCCAACTTACAGGGATAAGTTCACCCCTCCACTTT,CASSQLTGISSPLHF,TRBJ1-6,few,-,TRBV27
TGTGCCAGCAGCCAAGTAAGAATCCTAGCGGGAGGCAAAAACATTCAGTACTTC,CASSQVRILAGGKNIQYF,TRBJ2-4,-,TRBD2,TRBV4-2
TGTGCCAGCAGCTTACCAGGGACGGAGACCCAGTACTTC,CASSLPGTETQYF,TRBJ2-5,many,-,TRBV7-9
TGTGCCAGCAGCCCCTATAATAGCGGGCAGCCCCAGCATTTT,CASSPYNSGQPQHF,TRBJ1-5,few,-,TRBV7-9
TGTGCCAGCAGCTTGGAGGGCAGCCACCCTTTCGGGTATGGCTACACCTTC,CASSLEGSHPFGYGYTF,TRBJ1-2,-,-,TRBV5-5
TGTGCCAGCCAAAGGACCTTAGACGAAAAACTGTTTTTT,CASQRTLDEKLFF,TRBJ1-4,-,-,TRBV2
TGCAGCGTCCTGGGCGGCCTTGACTATGGCTACACCTTC,CSVLGGLDYGYTF,TRBJ1-2,few,-,TRBV29-1
TGTGCCAGCAGCTTCGTGGGTCGGGGGCTGGATGAAAAACTGTTTTTT,CASSFVGRGLDEKLFF,TRBJ1-4,many,-,TRBV7-2
TGCAGTGCTAGGCGGGCAAGGGGTAGCACAGATACGCAGTATTTT,CSARRARGSTDTQYF,TRBJ2-3,few,-,TRBV20-1
TGCAGCGTTGAGGTCCCCCCGGGGGAGGGTTACGAGCAGTACTTC,CSVEVPPGEGYEQYF,TRBJ2-7,-,TRBD2,TRBV29-1
TGTGCCAGCAGCTTAACCCCAGGGTCGTACACTGAAGCTTTCTTT,CASSLTPGSYTEAFF,TRBJ1-1,-,-,TRBV7-3
TGTGCCAGCTCACCAAGGGACTCTAGCCGCAATGAGCAGTTCTTC,CASSPRDSSRNEQFF,TRBJ2-1,few,-,TRBV18
TGTGCCAGCAGCCCGTTTACACGAAACACCATATATTTT,CASSPFTRNTIYF,TRBJ1-3,many,-,TRBV12-3/TRBV12-4
TGTGCCAGCAGTTACGCAGGGTACGAGCAGTACTTC,CASSYAGYEQYF,TRBJ2-7,-,-,TRBV6-2/TRBV6-3
TGTGCCAGCAGCTTAGTACGGTACGAGCAGTACTTC,CASSLVRYEQYF,TRBJ2-7,few,-,TRBV7-2
TGTGCCAGCAGCCACCTGATAGCGGGAGGGCCCAATGAGCAGTTCTTC,CASSHLIAGGPNEQFF,TRBJ2-1,-,TRBD2,TRBV6-5
TGTGCCAGCAGCCAAGAAACGTACCAAGAGACCCAGTACTTC,CASSQETYQETQYF,TRBJ2-5,many,-,TRBV4-2
TGTGCCAGCAGTGAAGAGGGGCTAATGCTCTCCTACGAGCAGTACTTC,CASSEEGLMLSYEQYF,TRBJ2-7,-,-,TRBV2
TGTGCCAGCAGCTTCCAGGCCCCAAACATTCAGTACTTC,CASSFQAPNIQYF,TRBJ2-4,-,-,TRBV7-2
TGCGCCAGCAGCATTAGAGTCTCCTACAATGAGCAGTTCTTC,CASSIRVSYNEQFF,TRBJ2-1,many,-,TRBV5-1
TGCAGCGTGACCCCTAGCGGGAGAGGGGATTACAATGAGCAGTTCTTC,CSVTPSGRGDYNEQFF,TRBJ2-1,once,TRBD2,TRBV29-1
TGCGCCAGCAGCCAAACGGGATCCTCCTACAATGAGCAGTTCTTC,CASSQTGSSYNEQFF,TRBJ2-1,many,-,TRBV4-3
TGTGCCTGGAGTCCGCAGGGCTACGAGCAGTACTTC,CAWSPQGYEQYF,TRBJ2-7,few,-,TRBV30
TGTGCCATCAGCTTAGAATGGGGAGAGACCCAGTACTTC,CAISLEWGETQYF,TRBJ2-5,many,-,TRBV10-3
TGTGCCAGCAGCGTACAGTCCCCCCAACAGGGGCTACCGAACACCGGGGAGCTGTTTTTT,CASSVQSPQQGLPNTGELFF,TRBJ2-2,few,TRBD1,TRBV9
TGTGCCAGCAGCTTAGGGGGGGGGGCGAGTGAAGCTTTCTTT,CASSLGGGASEAFF,TRBJ1-1,-,-,TRBV7-8
TGTGCCACCAGTGACGGCAGTGGCACTGAAGCTTTCTTT,CATSDGSGTEAFF,TRBJ1-1,-,-,TRBV24-1
TGCAGCGTAATCAATCAGGAAGCTTTCTTT,CSVINQEAFF,TRBJ1-1,-,-,TRBV29-1